The 22 T cell receptor beta chains below all came from one sample that was sequenced in a study of blood T cell repertoires in COVID-19. The data were produced by immunoSEQ multiplex PCR, yet TCRdb's version contains in-frame clones alone and is incomplete. Among a few hundred thousand clones listed, almost 90% were seen once. The source material was peripheral blood. These receptors originate from a woman in her fifties or sixties with COVID-19, enrolled during active disease.

A few counts support this clone. The chain has TRBV6-5 and TRBJ1-1; perhaps TRBD1 as D (5 bases). The CDR3 consists of 14 residues. Trimming cost V 2 bases and J 5 bases, with 12 bases left between them. Germline V gene data show CDR1 as MNHEY and CDR2 as SVGAGI. CDR3 nucleotides: TGTGCCAGCAGTTACGCCAGGGATCTTACTGAAGCTTTCTTT. Its protein product is CASSYARDLTEAFF.

In this sample, this clone turned up a few times. The rearrangement joins TRBV29-1 to TRBJ1-2, with D unclear. V gave up 3 bases and J gave up 5 bases, with 4 bases separating them. CDR3 length equals 10 residues. Germline CDR1 and CDR2: SQVTM and ANQGSEA. The CDR3 protein is CSVDGYGYTF. Written as DNA, the CDR3 is TGCAGCGTTGACGGTTATGGCTACACCTTC.

In this sample, this clone turned up a few times. The chain couples TRBV5-6 to TRBJ1-5; no reliable D call. Looked up from germline, CDR1 is SGHDT and CDR2 is YYEEEE. The CDR3 is 14 residues long. V lost 4 bases and J lost 7, with 15 bases in between. The CDR3, as DNA: TGTGCCAGCAGCAACGGGGTCGGAGGGCAGCCCCAGCATTTT. It codes for CASSNGVGGQPQHF.

V usage is TRBV7-7 and J usage is TRBJ1-3; 8 bases align to TRBD1. Germline values: CDR1 SSHAT, CDR2 FNYEAQ (reference sequence). The CDR3 covers 13 residues. The CDR3 loop is CASPPGGADTIYF. CDR3 nucleotides: TGTGCTAGCCCCCCAGGGGGCGCGGACACCATATATTTT.

The rearrangement uses TRBV4-3 and TRBJ2-3, with TRBD1 matching 8 bases. This CDR3 is built from 18 residues. CDR1 and CDR2 from the germline V gene are LGHNA and YSLEER. V gave up 0 bases and J gave up 2 bases; unmatched junction bases: 10. Here the CDR3 DNA reads TGCGCCAGCAGCCAAGATTCTCGGGGGACAGGAATCACAGATACGCAGTATTTT. It yields the protein CASSQDSRGTGITDTQYF.

This chain uses TRBV2 with TRBJ1-4, with 7 bases identical to TRBD1. The CDR3 has 15 amino acids. CDR1 and CDR2 (germline): SNHLY, FYNNEI. With 7 bases clipped from V and 8 bases from J, the junction kept 13 bases outside the gene matches. This chain's CDR3 is CASTRRVSGGEKLFF. CDR3 DNA: TGTGCCAGCACAAGGCGGGTTTCAGGGGGAGAAAAACTGTTTTTT.

The chain links TRBV19 to TRBJ1-4, with D maybe TRBD1 (6 bases). Germline V CDR1 and CDR2: LNHDA, SQIVND (reference sequence). This CDR3 has 17 residues. V was cut by 5 bases and J by 0 bases, with 16 bases left in between. This CDR3 reads CASSRPADSATNEKLFF. CDR3 nucleotide sequence: TGTGCCAGTAGTCGGCCCGCGGACAGTGCAACTAATGAAAAACTGTTTTTT.

V is TRBV21-1 and J is TRBJ1-5; the D call TRBD1 from the table was never checked on the DNA. TRBV21-1 is a pseudogene segment. The CDR3 loop spans 14 amino acids. The CDR3 coding sequence is TGTGCCAGCATCTGGACAGGTGGGGACCAGCCCCAGCATTTT. It translates to CASIWTGGDQPQHF.

The chain combines TRBV5-4 with TRBJ1-1; D ambiguous. The V end was cut by 4 bases, the J end by 2 bases, with 18 bases between. This CDR3 is built from 16 residues. Germline V gene sequence: CDR1 SGHNT, CDR2 YYREEE (reference sequence). The CDR3 bases are TGTGCCAGCAGCCCCCGGAGGGCGAGAGCTAACACTGAAGCTTTCTTT. It is translated as CASSPRRARANTEAFF.

J is TRBJ1-2 and V is TRBV7-2; TRBD1 might be the D (6 bases). The germline V and J ends were trimmed by 4 bases and 0 bases, with 18 bases remaining between them. The length of the CDR3 is 17 residues. Germline V gene lookup returns CDR1 SGHTA and CDR2 FQGNSA. The CDR3 loop is CASSSGLNRATNYGYTF. As DNA, the CDR3 is TGTGCCAGCAGCTCGGGCCTTAACAGGGCTACTAACTATGGCTACACCTTC.

This chain links TRBV3-1 (or the pseudogene TRBV3-2) with TRBJ2-2; the D gene is possibly TRBD1 (5 bases). CDR1 is LGHDT, CDR2 YNNKEL, per germline (reference sequence). This CDR3 is built from 12 residues. Trimming left V 6 bases short and J 6 bases short, with 8 bases between. The CDR3 DNA sequence: TGTGCCAGCAGAAAGGGGCCCGGGGAGCTGTTTTTT. Its protein product is CASRKGPGELFF.

The chain joins TRBV3-1 (or the pseudogene TRBV3-2) to TRBJ2-1; D gene unclear. The CDR3 is made up of 16 amino acids. CDR1 and CDR2 (germline): LGHDT, YNNKEL (reference sequence). V was clipped by 5 bases and J by 1 base, with 15 bases between them. The CDR3, as DNA: TGTGCCAGCAGCAACGACGGATTGGAGTCCTACAATGAGCAGTTCTTC. Its translation is CASSNDGLESYNEQFF.

This chain links TRBV7-9 with TRBJ1-1, with D possibly being TRBD1 (6 bases). Trimming cost V 4 bases and J 8 bases, with 8 bases left between them. CDR1 and CDR2 from the germline V gene are SEHNR and FQNEAQ (reference sequence). This CDR3 region has 11 residues. The CDR3 here is CASSYTGEAFF. The CDR3 DNA reads TGTGCCAGCAGCTACACAGGGGAAGCTTTCTTT.

This sequence joins TRBV21-1 and TRBJ2-6; TRBD1 is the table's D call, not checked against the DNA. TRBV21-1 is designated a pseudogene. This CDR3 is built from 19 residues. The DNA for the CDR3 is TGTGCCAGCAGCCTCCGTAGATCGACAGGTTTTTTCAGGGCCAACGTCCTGACTTTC. Residues: CASSLRRSTGFFRANVLTF.

The CDR3 loop reads CASSSREGEKLFF. The CDR3 DNA reads as TGTGCCAGTAGTTCCAGGGAGGGCGAAAAACTGTTTTTT. This chain links TRBV19 with TRBJ1-4, with D possibly being TRBD1 (5 bases). V was pared by 5 bases and J by 8 bases, with 12 bases between. The CDR3 sequence is 13 residues long. Germline V gene lookup returns CDR1 LNHDA and CDR2 SQIVND (reference sequence).

The rearrangement links TRBV5-8 to TRBJ1-5, with D tentatively TRBD1 (6 bases). V was cut by 7 bases and J by 8 bases, with 16 bases left in between. The CDR3 has 13 residues. Looked up from germline, CDR1 is SGHTS and CDR2 is YDEGEE. CDR3 amino acids: CASPNRAGEPQHF. The DNA of the CDR3 is TGTGCCAGCCCCAACAGGGCTGGTGAGCCCCAGCATTTT.

The chain is built from TRBV11-3 and TRBJ2-1; no firm D call. This CDR3 region has 16 residues. The germline CDR1 and CDR2 sequences are SGHNT and YENEEA. Trimming shortened V by 5 bases and J by 3 bases, and 17 bases separated the two germline ends. The CDR3 is CASSQKYNPFYNEQFF. CDR3 DNA: TGTGCCAGCAGCCAAAAATACAATCCCTTCTACAATGAGCAGTTCTTC.

In its sample, this clone was seen once. The rearrangement uses TRBV11-1 and TRBJ1-4; weak D call: TRBD1 (5 bases). Germline CDR1 is SGHAT and CDR2 is FQDESV (reference sequence). V lost 2 bases and J 0 bases, leaving 7 bases between the germline ends. CDR3 size: 15 residues. The CDR3 DNA is TGTGCCAGCAGCTTAATGACAGCAACTAATGAAAAACTGTTTTTT. As protein: CASSLMTATNEKLFF.

This chain uses TRBV19 with TRBJ2-1, with TRBD1 identical over 7 bases. The germline V gene encodes CDR1 LNHDA and CDR2 SQIVND (reference sequence). The ends lost 5 bases at V and 7 bases at J; junction bases unmatched: 8. CDR3 size: 14 residues. CDR3 in amino acids: CASSEGQIMNEQFF. The CDR3 bases are TGTGCCAGTAGTGAGGGACAGATAATGAATGAGCAGTTCTTC.

The rearrangement joins TRBV4-3 to TRBJ2-5, with 7 nucleotides matching TRBD2. The CDR3 has 17 amino acids. V trimming: 0 bases; J trimming: 2 bases; junction bases outside the gene matches: 9. Germline V gene sequence: CDR1 LGHNA, CDR2 YSLEER. The CDR3 DNA follows: TGCGCCAGCAGCCAAGATCGCGCGGGGGTGAATCAAGAGACCCAGTACTTC. This gives the protein CASSQDRAGVNQETQYF.

The chain combines TRBV5-1 with TRBJ2-1; a weak D match, TRBD2 (6 bases). This CDR3 region has 15 residues. Germline CDR1 is SGHRS and CDR2 is YFSETQ. Trimming removed 0 bases from V and 9 bases from J, with 16 bases in between. In nucleotides, the CDR3 is TGCGCCAGCAGCTTGGTGGTTTCGGGGGTAGGTGAGCAGTTCTTC. Its translation is CASSLVVSGVGEQFF.

This rearrangement joins TRBV5-1 to TRBJ1-1; 10 positions agree with TRBD1. The CDR3 runs to 15 residues. V lost 1 base and J lost 5; bases outside the gene matches: 5. Germline V CDR1 and CDR2: SGHRS, YFSETQ. The DNA for the CDR3 is TGCGCCAGCAGCTTGCCGACAGGGGGCACGACTGAAGCTTTCTTT. As protein: CASSLPTGGTTEAFF.